The clone carrying this T cell receptor beta chain came up a few times. Its target is not known. Losses at the gene ends were 0 bases for V and 7 bases for J; bases not matched to a gene: 3. Looked up from germline, CDR1 is SGHVS and CDR2 is FNYEAQ. There are 14 residues in the CDR3. The repertoire was sequenced with immunoSEQ multiplex PCR; TCRdb's copy has only in-frame clones and lacks some. This sample has more than 10,000 clones, with about 72% found just once. These data belong to a study of chemoradiotherapy in HPV16-positive cancers. Notes on the study in general: During treatment, candidate HPV-specific clones and E7-related motifs expanded in tumor.

Repeated repertoire sampling spanned the course of chemoradiotherapy. The chain couples TRBV7-6 to TRBJ2-7; 10 bases are shared with TRBD2. The clonotype was recovered from a human donor with HPV-associated anogenital cancer. This material was collected from a patient who underwent chemoradiotherapy. This chain's CDR3 is CASSLAASGGEQYF. In nucleotides, the CDR3 is TGTGCCAGCAGCTTAGCGGCTAGCGGGGGTGAGCAGTACTTC.